The 24 T cell receptor beta chains given below trace back to one sample, sequenced in a study of identifying expanded T cells in peripheral blood. Clones were sequenced by immunoSEQ multiplex PCR, and TCRdb holds only the in-frame ones, with some missing. The table records 60,000 to 70,000 clones, more than 75% of them present only once. The sample comprised blood. All receptors come from a person aged 18 to 75 in good health.

The chain links TRBV7-3 to TRBJ1-1, with D possibly matching TRBD1 (6 bases). The V gene's germline CDR1 is SGHTA and CDR2 FQGTGA. V was trimmed by 5 bases and J by 0 bases, leaving 13 bases between them. CDR3 length: 15 residues. The CDR3 spells CASSVDSPLNTEAFF. As DNA, the CDR3 is TGTGCCAGCAGCGTGGACAGCCCCCTGAACACTGAAGCTTTCTTT.

This rearrangement joins TRBV4-3 to TRBJ2-1; no reliable D call. Per the germline V gene, CDR1 is LGHNA and CDR2 is YSLEER. V lost 4 bases and J lost 3, with 16 bases in between. The CDR3 has 16 amino acids. CDR3 nucleotide sequence: TGCGCCAGCAGCCTAATGGGATCAGAGAGCTACAATGAGCAGTTCTTC. This encodes CASSLMGSESYNEQFF.

The chain joins TRBV11-2 to TRBJ2-7; TRBD1 aligns across 9 bases. Germline CDR1 reads SGHAT; CDR2 reads FQNNGV. The J segment lost 3 bases and the V segment lost 4 bases, leaving 7 bases of the junction unmatched. This CDR3 contains 15 residues. CDR3 sequence (DNA): TGTGCCAGCAGCTCCGGGACAGGGATGGACTACGAGCAGTACTTC. It encodes CASSSGTGMDYEQYF.

The rearrangement joins TRBV29-1 to TRBJ2-2; no reliable D call. Germline V gene sequence: CDR1 SQVTM, CDR2 ANQGSEA. The CDR3 contains 15 residues. Trimming took 0 bases from V and 2 from J, leaving 10 bases between them. The CDR3 DNA reads TGCAGCGTTGAAGACGGACGCCGAAACACCGGGGAGCTGTTTTTT. It codes for CSVEDGRRNTGELFF.

The chain has TRBV5-4 and TRBJ2-1; TRBD1 is a possible D gene (5 bases). The CDR3 sequence is 14 residues long. V lost 5 bases to trimming and J lost 4 bases, with 13 bases between them. Looked up from germline, CDR1 is SGHNT and CDR2 is YYREEE (reference sequence). The CDR3 bases are TGTGCCAGCAGTATAAAAAGGGGTTACAATGAGCAGTTCTTC. As protein: CASSIKRGYNEQFF.

This sequence joins TRBV28 and TRBJ1-5; 9 nucleotides align to TRBD1. V dropped 2 bases and J dropped 7; count of bases not matched to a gene: 3. The CDR3 runs to 14 residues. The germline CDR1 and CDR2 sequences are MDHEN and SYDVKM. The CDR3 region has the DNA TGTGCCAGCAGTTTAGACAGGGGGGGACAGCCCCAGCATTTT. Translation gives CASSLDRGGQPQHF.

This rearrangement joins TRBV4-1 to TRBJ2-7, with 8 bases identical to TRBD2. CDR1 is MGHRA and CDR2 is YSYEKL in the germline V gene. The CDR3 is made up of 14 amino acids. V was clipped by 0 bases and J by 9 bases; unmatched bases: 7. CDR3 in DNA: TGCGCCAGCAGCCAAGATTCCCCGACTAGCGTGCAGTACTTC. Its protein is CASSQDSPTSVQYF.

This clone was picked up one time. The rearrangement links TRBV9 to TRBJ2-5; 7 bases are shared with TRBD2. CDR3 length equals 14 residues. Germline V lookup: CDR1 SGDLS, CDR2 YYNGEE. With 3 bases clipped from V and 4 bases from J, the junction kept 6 bases outside the gene matches. The CDR3 region is CASSALTGGETQYF. The CDR3 DNA is TGTGCCAGCAGCGCTTTAACGGGGGGAGAGACCCAGTACTTC.

J is TRBJ2-3 and V is TRBV6-4, with TRBD2 matching over 12 bases. The CDR3 runs 16 residues. CDR1 and CDR2 (germline): MRHNA, SNTAGT. Trimming removed 4 bases from V and 2 bases from J; junction bases left unmatched: 4. In nucleotides, the CDR3 is TGTGCCAGCAGTGCTACTAGCGGGGGGTCCACAGATACGCAGTATTTT. Translation gives CASSATSGGSTDTQYF.

The chain is built from TRBV5-1 and TRBJ2-5; D possibly corresponds to TRBD1 (6 bases). The CDR3 length is 14 residues. In germline, CDR1 is SGHRS, CDR2 YFSETQ. V lost 1 base and J lost 4, with 11 bases in between. DNA for the CDR3: TGCGCCAGCAGCTTGACAGGGACGGGAGAGACCCAGTACTTC. Protein product: CASSLTGTGETQYF.

This rearrangement joins TRBV28 to TRBJ1-5; maybe TRBD1 (6 bases). V dropped 6 bases and J dropped 3 bases, with 15 bases sitting between them. The CDR3 length is 15 residues. Looked up from germline, CDR1 is MDHEN and CDR2 is SYDVKM. Written as DNA, the CDR3 is TGTGCCAGCAGCGTACCCGGACAGTACAATCAGCCCCAGCATTTT. Its translation: CASSVPGQYNQPQHF.

J is TRBJ2-7 and V is TRBV28; 9 bases are shared with TRBD2. This CDR3 has 14 amino acids. Trimming removed 6 bases from V and 2 bases from J; junction bases left unmatched: 5. CDR1 is MDHEN and CDR2 is SYDVKM in the germline V gene. DNA for the CDR3: TGTGCCAGCAGAAAAGCGGGAGGCCCCTACGAGCAGTACTTC. It is translated as CASRKAGGPYEQYF.

The CDR3: CASSLEASVETQYF. The DNA for the CDR3 is TGTGCCAGCAGCTTGGAGGCTAGCGTAGAGACCCAGTACTTC. The chain is built from TRBV5-4 and TRBJ2-5, with a possible D match to TRBD2 (6 bases). The CDR3 has 14 amino acids. The V gene's germline CDR1 is SGHNT and CDR2 YYREEE (reference sequence). V lost 0 bases and J lost 4, with 10 bases in between.

The rearrangement links TRBV7-9 to TRBJ2-1, with D unclear. Trimming took 2 bases from V and 13 from J, leaving 9 bases between them. Looked up from germline, CDR1 is SEHNR and CDR2 is FQNEAQ (reference sequence). The length of the CDR3 is 11 residues. The CDR3 reads CASSLKAHQFF. CDR3 nucleotide sequence: TGTGCCAGCAGCTTAAAGGCTCATCAGTTCTTC.

This chain uses TRBV10-2 with TRBJ2-1; 8 nucleotides agree with TRBD1. The CDR3 is 16 residues long. With V trimmed by 9 bases and J by 7 bases, 17 bases remained unmatched. Germline CDR1 WSHSY, CDR2 SAAADI. CDR3 protein: CASYGALGQGLNEQFF. The CDR3 DNA reads as TGCGCCAGTTACGGAGCCCTAGGACAGGGACTGAATGAGCAGTTCTTC.

This chain uses TRBV5-6 with TRBJ2-3, with TRBD2 as a possible D gene (5 bases). From germline, CDR1 is SGHDT and CDR2 YYEEEE. The CDR3 spans 13 residues. With 4 bases removed from V and 5 bases from J, the gap between germline ends came to 11 bases. CDR3: CASSPGVVDTQYF. The CDR3 nucleotides are TGTGCCAGCAGCCCCGGGGTTGTAGATACGCAGTATTTT. Full variable domain (rest looked up from reference TRBV5-6 and TRBJ2-3): DAGVTQSPTHLIKTRGQQVTLRCSPKSGHDTVSWYQQALGQGPQFIFQYYEEEERQRGNFPDRFSGHQFPNYSSELNVNALLLGDSALYLCASSPGVVDTQYFGPGTRLTVL.

The CDR3 here is CASRGGEKLFF. Written as DNA, the CDR3 is TGTGCCAGCAGGGGAGGCGAAAAACTGTTTTTT. The V and J genes are TRBV28 and TRBJ1-4; D remains ambiguous. Deletions cut 6 bases from V and 8 bases from J, with 7 bases between. There are 11 residues in the CDR3. CDR1 MDHEN and CDR2 SYDVKM come from the germline V gene.

The chain joins TRBV27 to TRBJ2-7, with D possibly TRBD1 on 5 matching bases. Deletions cut 5 bases from V and 4 bases from J, with 15 bases between. The length of the CDR3 is 14 residues. CDR1 and CDR2 (germline): MNHEY, SMNVEV (reference sequence). The CDR3 bases are TGTGCCAGCAGTCAAACGAGGACACATTACGAGCAGTACTTC. This sequence encodes CASSQTRTHYEQYF.

This clone came up once. The J gene is TRBJ1-3, the V gene TRBV9, with 8 positions matching TRBD1. The germline gives CDR1 SGDLS, CDR2 YYNGEE. This CDR3 region has 15 residues. V trimming: 4 bases; J trimming: 4 bases; junction bases outside the gene matches: 7. The CDR3 reads CASSNTGTGGNTIYF. The CDR3 bases are TGTGCCAGCAGCAACACCGGGACAGGAGGAAACACCATATATTTT.

V usage is TRBV9 and J usage is TRBJ2-1; D possibly corresponds to TRBD2 (6 bases). CDR1 is SGDLS and CDR2 is YYNGEE in the germline V gene. The V end lost 4 bases, the J end lost 5 bases, and 10 bases lay between the germline ends. The CDR3 is 13 amino acids. CDR3 protein: CASSWDLNNEQFF. The CDR3 coding sequence is TGTGCCAGCAGCTGGGACTTGAACAATGAGCAGTTCTTC.

The chain joins TRBV4-1 to TRBJ2-1; 7 bases agree with TRBD2. There are 14 residues in the CDR3. V lost 3 bases to trimming and J lost 7 bases; unmatched junction nucleotides: 6. The V gene's germline CDR1 is MGHRA and CDR2 YSYEKL. The DNA of the CDR3 is TGCGCCAGCAGCCACCTTGGGGAGGGGAATGAGCAGTTCTTC. Translation gives CASSHLGEGNEQFF.

The chain links TRBV30 to TRBJ1-2; D remains ambiguous. CDR3 length equals 12 residues. Trimming removed 4 bases from V and 6 bases from J, with 12 bases in between. Germline V gene data show CDR1 as GTSNPN and CDR2 as SVGIG (reference sequence). The CDR3 protein is CAWTKYGDGYTF. CDR3 DNA sequence: TGTGCCTGGACAAAGTACGGGGATGGCTACACCTTC. The full variable domain, completed using reference TRBV30 and TRBJ1-2, is SQTIHQWPATLVQPVGSPLSLECTVEGTSNPNLYWYRQAAGRGLQLLFYSVGIGQISSEVPQNLSASRPQDRQFILSSKKLLLSDSGFYLCAWTKYGDGYTFGSGTRLTVV.

In the case of this clone: Other DNA sequences from this sample encode an identical CDR3 as well. This chain links TRBV6-4 with TRBJ2-3, with 12 positions matching TRBD2. Germline V gene lookup returns CDR1 MRHNA and CDR2 SNTAGT. The CDR3 runs 14 residues. After removal of 8 bases from V and 3 bases from J, the junction contained 3 bases not matched to a gene. The CDR3 protein is CASSSGGATDTQYF. CDR3 bases: TGTGCCAGCTCTAGCGGGGGGGCTACAGATACGCAGTATTTT.

V and J are TRBV5-6 and TRBJ2-7; TRBD1 aligns across 9 bases. The ends lost 5 bases at V and 5 bases at J; junction bases unmatched: 11. Per the germline V gene, CDR1 is SGHDT and CDR2 is YYEEEE. The CDR3 totals 15 residues. The CDR3 here is CASRSTGGVLDEQYF. The CDR3, as DNA: TGTGCCAGCAGGAGCACAGGGGGCGTTTTGGACGAGCAGTACTTC.